The rows below give T cell receptor beta chains drawn from one sample of a study of shared clonotypes between healthy human individuals. Using immunoSEQ multiplex PCR, the repertoire was profiled, and TCRdb retains in-frame clones only, with some absent. The table has around 2.5 million clones, over 85% seen once. Sequenced sample: naive CD4+ T cells from PBMCs. These receptors originate from a man aged 18 to 29 in good health. Some clones in this sample may be carry-over from other donors' samples. The CDR3 runs from the conserved cysteine through the conserved F or W. D genes are given only for firm matches. Size is stated for part of the rows, as once, few or many counts, or as a class when the clone is expanded.

clone size,D gene,V gene,J gene,CDR3 protein,CDR3 DNA
.,.,TRBV6-5,TRBJ2-1,CASRRTANNEQFF,TGTGCCAGCAGGAGGACAGCCAACAATGAGCAGTTCTTC
.,TRBD2,TRBV9,TRBJ2-2,CASSQTSGSLNGELFF,TGTGCCAGCAGCCAGACTAGCGGGAGTTTAAACGGGGAGCTGTTTTTT
.,.,TRBV7-3,TRBJ1-1,CASSLRQGTEAFF,TGTGCCAGCAGCTTACGGCAGGGCACTGAAGCTTTCTTT
.,.,TRBV4-1,TRBJ2-7,CASSLRTATYEQYF,TGCGCCAGCAGCCTTCGGACAGCCACCTACGAGCAGTACTTC
.,.,TRBV19,TRBJ1-3,CASSRNIGNTIYF,TGTGCCAGTAGTAGAAACATCGGAAACACCATATATTTT
.,.,TRBV11-2,TRBJ2-7,CASSLGVSVAMEQYF,TGTGCCAGCAGCTTAGGGGTCAGCGTGGCCATGGAGCAGTACTTC
.,.,TRBV11-1,TRBJ2-5,CASSLVQEETQYF,TGTGCCAGCAGCTTAGTCCAAGAAGAGACCCAGTACTTC
.,.,TRBV11-3,TRBJ2-3,CASSRGRASTDTQYF,TGTGCCAGCAGCCGGGGTCGGGCCTCGACAGATACGCAGTATTTT
.,.,TRBV5-4,TRBJ2-7,CASSLALGGKTNEQYF,TGTGCCAGCAGCTTGGCTCTGGGCGGGAAGACAAACGAGCAGTACTTC
.,.,TRBV20-1,TRBJ2-1,CSAGSYSEQFF,TGCAGTGCTGGCTCATACAGTGAGCAGTTCTTC
.,.,TRBV5-1,TRBJ1-1,CASSFGERSEAFF,TGCGCCAGCAGCTTCGGGGAACGGTCTGAAGCTTTCTTT
.,TRBD2,TRBV10-3,TRBJ2-5,CAISDLLAVQETQYF,TGTGCCATCAGTGACTTACTAGCGGTCCAAGAGACCCAGTACTTC
.,.,TRBV7-9,TRBJ2-5,CASSFKFPIQETQYF,TGTGCCAGCAGCTTTAAGTTTCCAATACAAGAGACCCAGTACTTC
.,.,TRBV2,TRBJ2-7,CASKAGQGSYEQYF,TGTGCCAGCAAGGCGGGGCAGGGGTCCTACGAGCAGTACTTC
many,TRBD1,TRBV7-9,TRBJ2-1,CASSLNRGSYNEQFF,TGTGCCAGCAGCTTAAACAGGGGCTCCTACAATGAGCAGTTCTTC
.,.,TRBV27,TRBJ1-1,CASSFSPLNTEAFF,TGTGCCAGCAGTTTTTCACCCCTGAACACTGAAGCTTTCTTT
.,.,TRBV4-3,TRBJ1-2,CASSPSYQFNYGYTF,TGCGCCAGCAGCCCGTCTTACCAGTTTAACTATGGCTACACCTTC
.,TRBD1,TRBV2,TRBJ1-5,CASSGQVAANQPQHF,TGTGCCAGCTCTGGACAGGTGGCCGCTAATCAGCCCCAGCATTTT
.,.,TRBV12-2,TRBJ2-5,CASRLRPWATLQQETQYF,TGTGCAAGTCGCTTACGTCCCTGGGCCACCCTTCAACAAGAGACCCAGTACTTC
.,.,TRBV6-1,TRBJ1-5,CASSEQGLHQPQHF,TGTGCCAGCAGTGAACAGGGGTTACATCAGCCCCAGCATTTT
.,TRBD1,TRBV2,TRBJ1-6,CASSDPGQGYSPLHF,TGTGCCAGCAGTGATCCGGGACAGGGGTATTCACCCCTCCACTTT
.,.,TRBV19,TRBJ2-1,CASGDSGTPSSYNEQFF,TGTGCCAGTGGGGACAGCGGGACGCCGAGCTCCTACAATGAGCAGTTCTTC
.,TRBD2,TRBV28,TRBJ2-3,CASSLVREGPPDTQYF,TGTGCCAGCAGTTTAGTCCGGGAGGGCCCCCCAGATACGCAGTATTTT
.,.,TRBV6-5,TRBJ2-7,CASSRTSGYEQYF,TGTGCCAGCAGTCGGACGAGCGGTTACGAGCAGTACTTC
.,.,TRBV6-5,TRBJ2-3,CASSSPGGNTQYF,TGTGCCAGCAGTTCCCCTGGCGGGAATACGCAGTATTTT
.,TRBD2,TRBV29-1,TRBJ2-5,CSVDSGLAGGPQETQYF,TGCAGCGTTGACTCAGGACTAGCGGGAGGCCCCCAAGAGACCCAGTACTTC
.,.,TRBV6-6,TRBJ1-5,CASSDRTADQPQHF,TGTGCCAGCAGCGACAGGACCGCTGATCAGCCCCAGCATTTT
.,.,TRBV7-2,TRBJ2-1,CASSLVGGPNEQFF,TGTGCCAGCAGCTTAGTCGGTGGACCAAATGAGCAGTTCTTC
.,TRBD1,TRBV5-4,TRBJ2-1,CASSLTGQGSEEQFF,TGTGCCAGCAGCTTGACCGGACAGGGATCGGAGGAGCAGTTCTTC
.,.,TRBV5-4,TRBJ1-2,CASSTRVATGYGYTF,TGTGCCAGCAGCACAAGGGTGGCGACAGGCTATGGCTACACCTTC